These 8 T cell receptor beta chains came from one sample sequenced in a study of T cell responses to AZD1222 COVID-19 vaccine. The assay was immunoSEQ multiplex PCR, and TCRdb's table has in-frame clones only and misses some. The sample holds about 260,000 clones, approximately 95% seen once. The input for sequencing was peripheral blood, taken on day 0 of AZD1222 vaccination. Receptor source: an adult in good health.

The chain employs TRBV5-6 and TRBJ2-3, with 11 positions matching TRBD2. The germline V gene has CDR1 SGHDT and CDR2 YYEEEE. This CDR3 has 16 amino acids. J lost 8 bases, V lost 5 bases, and 13 bases had no gene match. In nucleotides, the CDR3 is TGTGCCAGCAGACACCGCCCAAGCCTAGCGGGGGGTACGCAGTATTTT. Its protein is CASRHRPSLAGGTQYF.

V gene TRBV2 combines with J gene TRBJ1-3; possibly TRBD1 for D (6 bases). V lost 8 bases to trimming and J lost 0 bases, with 14 bases between them. Germline CDR1 and CDR2: SNHLY and FYNNEI. The CDR3 totals 15 residues. CDR3 sequence: CASPGQTNSGNTIYF. The DNA of the CDR3 is TGTGCCAGCCCAGGACAGACCAACTCTGGAAACACCATATATTTT. Supplemented by reference TRBV2 and TRBJ1-3, the full variable domain reads EPEVTQTPSHQVTQMGQEVILRCVPISNHLYFYWYRQILGQKVEFLVSFYNNEISEKSEIFDDQFSVERPDGSNFTLKIRSTKLEDSAMYFCASPGQTNSGNTIYFGEGSWLTVV.

This rearrangement joins TRBV3-1 (or the pseudogene TRBV3-2) to TRBJ2-3, with TRBD2 identical over 8 bases. This CDR3 has 17 residues. V shed 1 base, J shed 4 bases, and the junction held 10 bases outside the gene matches. In germline, CDR1 is LGHDT, CDR2 YNNKEL (reference sequence). CDR3 DNA: TGTGCCAGCAGCCAAGTGGGAGCGGGAGACTTTCCAGATACGCAGTATTTT. This codes for CASSQVGAGDFPDTQYF.

J is TRBJ1-1 and V is TRBV7-2, with D maybe TRBD1 (5 bases). This CDR3 is built from 15 residues. V gave up 5 bases and J gave up 1 base, with 14 bases separating them. CDR1 and CDR2 (germline): SGHTA, FQGNSA. The DNA of the CDR3 is TGTGCCAGCAGCATGGGACTGCCCTCGAACACTGAAGCTTTCTTT. It yields the protein CASSMGLPSNTEAFF. The full variable domain, rest sourced from reference TRBV7-2 and TRBJ1-1, is GAGVSQSPSNKVTEKGKDVELRCDPISGHTALYWYRQSLGQGLEFLIYFQGNSAPDKSGLPSDRFSAERTGGSVSTLTIQRTQQEDSAVYLCASSMGLPSNTEAFFGQGTRLTVV.

The chain combines TRBV18 with TRBJ2-1, with 9 bases matching TRBD2. CDR1 is KGHSH, CDR2 LQKENI, per germline. V was clipped by 0 bases and J by 0 bases; unmatched bases: 0. There are 16 residues in the CDR3. The CDR3 nucleotides are TGTGCCAGCTCACCACCTAGCGGGAGCTCCTACAATGAGCAGTTCTTC. Encoded protein: CASSPPSGSSYNEQFF.

V is TRBV7-2 and J is TRBJ1-5, with TRBD1 matching over 7 bases. Germline V gene data show CDR1 as SGHTA and CDR2 as FQGNSA. The CDR3 contains 16 residues. The ends lost 5 bases at V and 1 base at J; junction bases unmatched: 8. The CDR3 reads CASSPGTAGSNQPQHF. DNA of the CDR3: TGTGCCAGCAGCCCGGGGACAGCCGGGAGCAATCAGCCCCAGCATTTT.

The chain has TRBV28 and TRBJ1-5, with no clear D. V gave up 4 bases and J gave up 1 base, with 14 bases separating them. This CDR3 is built from 16 residues. CDR1 and CDR2 (germline): MDHEN, SYDVKM. The CDR3 sequence: CASSSVVGMSNQPQHF. The CDR3 DNA reads as TGTGCCAGCAGTTCAGTGGTAGGTATGAGCAATCAGCCCCAGCATTTT.

The V and J genes are TRBV21-1 and TRBJ2-3; the D call of TRBD2 is as the table states it, not checked on the DNA. TRBV21-1 is labeled a pseudogene. This CDR3 contains 17 residues. The DNA of the CDR3 is TGTGCCAGCAGCAATTTTGGACTAGCGGAGTATAGGGATACGCAGTATTTT. Translation: CASSNFGLAEYRDTQYF.